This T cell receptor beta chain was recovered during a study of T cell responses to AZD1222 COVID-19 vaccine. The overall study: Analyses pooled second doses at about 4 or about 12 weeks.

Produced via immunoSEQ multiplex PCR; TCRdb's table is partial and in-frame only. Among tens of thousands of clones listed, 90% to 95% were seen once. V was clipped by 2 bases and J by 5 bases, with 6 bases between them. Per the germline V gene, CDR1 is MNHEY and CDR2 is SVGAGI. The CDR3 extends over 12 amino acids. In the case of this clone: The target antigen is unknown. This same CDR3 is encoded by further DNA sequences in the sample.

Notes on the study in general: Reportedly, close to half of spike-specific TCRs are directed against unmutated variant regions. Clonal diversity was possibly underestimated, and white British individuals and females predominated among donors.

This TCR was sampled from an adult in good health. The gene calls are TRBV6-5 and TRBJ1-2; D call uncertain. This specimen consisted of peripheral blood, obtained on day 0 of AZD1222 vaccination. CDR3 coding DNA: TGTGCCAGCAGTTACACTGGTTATGGCTACACCTTC. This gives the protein CASSYTGYGYTF.